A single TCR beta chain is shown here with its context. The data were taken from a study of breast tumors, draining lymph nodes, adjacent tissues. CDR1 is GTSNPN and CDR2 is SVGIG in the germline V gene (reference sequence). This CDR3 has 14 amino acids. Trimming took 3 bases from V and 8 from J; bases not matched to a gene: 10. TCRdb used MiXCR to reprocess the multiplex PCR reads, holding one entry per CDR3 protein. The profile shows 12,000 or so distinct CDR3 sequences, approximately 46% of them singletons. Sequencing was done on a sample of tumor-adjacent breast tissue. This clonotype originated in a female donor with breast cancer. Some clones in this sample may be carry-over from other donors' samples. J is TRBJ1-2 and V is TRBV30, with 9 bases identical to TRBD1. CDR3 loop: CAWRQTGGERGYTF. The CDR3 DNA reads TGTGCCTGGAGACAAACAGGGGGCGAGAGGGGCTACACCTTC.